This T cell receptor beta chain was captured by sequencing in a study of blood T cells in healthy people across ages. Each individual donor underwent a draw of about 9.9 milliliters of peripheral blood. V lost 2 bases, J lost 3 bases, and 8 bases lay in between. CDR3 length equals 15 residues. Germline assignment: CDR1 MNHNY and CDR2 SVGAGI (reference sequence). Combining a sample-barcoded 5' primer with a J-beta primer mix, a second PCR ran for 7 to 11 cycles. A template-switch adaptor containing 12 random nucleotides labeled each cDNA molecule. TCRdb recomputed calls from the 5' RACE reads with MiXCR, one row per CDR3 protein. The sample lists roughly 1.4 million distinct CDR3 sequences, 55% to 75% occurring once.

Sequencing input: blood. The TCR originated in a young man in good health. V and J are TRBV6-6 and TRBJ1-6, with D possibly TRBD1 on 6 matching bases. Written as DNA, the CDR3 is TGTGCCAGCAGTTACGGACAGAGCTATAATTCACCCCTCCACTTT. Translation gives CASSYGQSYNSPLHF.